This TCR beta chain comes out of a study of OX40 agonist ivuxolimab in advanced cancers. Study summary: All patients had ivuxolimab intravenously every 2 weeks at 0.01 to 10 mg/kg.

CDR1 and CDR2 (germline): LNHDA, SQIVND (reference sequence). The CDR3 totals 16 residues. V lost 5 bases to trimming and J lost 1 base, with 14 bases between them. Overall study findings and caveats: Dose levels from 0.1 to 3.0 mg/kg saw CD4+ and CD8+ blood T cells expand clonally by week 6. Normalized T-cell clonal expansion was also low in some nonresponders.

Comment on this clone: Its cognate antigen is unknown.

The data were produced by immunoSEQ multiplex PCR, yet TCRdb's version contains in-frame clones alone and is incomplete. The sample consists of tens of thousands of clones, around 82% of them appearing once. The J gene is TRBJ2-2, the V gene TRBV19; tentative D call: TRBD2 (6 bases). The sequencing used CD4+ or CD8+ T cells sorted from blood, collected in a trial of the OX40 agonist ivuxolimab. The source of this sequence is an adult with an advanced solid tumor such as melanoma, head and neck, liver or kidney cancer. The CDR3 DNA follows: TGTGCCAGTAGTCCCGCGCCGGGAGTGAACACCGGGGAGCTGTTTTTT. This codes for CASSPAPGVNTGELFF.